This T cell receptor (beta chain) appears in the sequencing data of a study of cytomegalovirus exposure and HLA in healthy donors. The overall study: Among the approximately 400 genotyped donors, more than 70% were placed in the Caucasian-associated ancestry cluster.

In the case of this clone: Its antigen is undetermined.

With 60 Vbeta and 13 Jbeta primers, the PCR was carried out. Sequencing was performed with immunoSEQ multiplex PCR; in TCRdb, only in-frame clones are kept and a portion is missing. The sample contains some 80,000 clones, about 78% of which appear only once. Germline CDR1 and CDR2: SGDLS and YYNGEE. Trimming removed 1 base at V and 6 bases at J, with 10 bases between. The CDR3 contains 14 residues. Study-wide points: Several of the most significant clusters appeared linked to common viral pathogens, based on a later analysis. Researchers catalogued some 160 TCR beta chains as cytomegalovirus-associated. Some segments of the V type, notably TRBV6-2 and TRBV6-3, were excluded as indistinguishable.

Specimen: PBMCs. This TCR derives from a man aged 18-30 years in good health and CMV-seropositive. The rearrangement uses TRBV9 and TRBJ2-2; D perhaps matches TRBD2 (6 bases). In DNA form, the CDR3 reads TGTGCCAGCAGCGTATCTGGCGGGGCCGGGGAGCTGTTTTTT. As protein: CASSVSGGAGELFF.